The 5 T cell receptor beta chains in this list originate from one sample, sequenced in a study of blood T cells in healthy people across ages. A sample-barcoded 5' primer and a J-beta primer mix were used in a second PCR of roughly 7 to 12 cycles. One entry per CDR3 protein, called by TCRdb with MiXCR from the 5' RACE reads. The sample lists under 2 million distinct CDR3 sequences, about 31% seen once, with roughly 10% in the top ten. The specimen sequenced was blood. The receptors originated from a woman under 40 in good health.

This clonotype showed up just a few times. V gene TRBV20-1 combines with J gene TRBJ2-5; the D is unclear. Germline-derived CDR1 and CDR2 are DFQATT and SNEGSKA (reference sequence). The V gene lost 2 bases and the J gene lost 4 bases, with 11 bases spanning the gap. The CDR3 length is 13 residues. In nucleotides, the CDR3 is TGCAGTGCTAGAAGCCCCTTGAGAGAGACCCAGTACTTC. The encoded protein is CSARSPLRETQYF.

This clonotype was seen more than once but under ten times. The CDR3 here is CSVVTESATQYF. DNA for the CDR3: TGCAGCGTTGTCACAGAATCGGCCACGCAGTATTTT. This rearrangement joins TRBV29-1 to TRBJ2-3; D remains unclear. CDR1 and CDR2 from the germline V gene are SQVTM and ANQGSEA. The CDR3 is 12 residues long. Deletions cut 4 bases from V and 9 bases from J, with 14 bases between.

This clonotype has a handful of counts. The gene calls are TRBV2 and TRBJ1-4, with a possible D match to TRBD1 (5 bases). This CDR3 region has 15 residues. V was shortened by 8 bases and J by 3 bases, with 16 bases between the two germline ends. Germline values: CDR1 SNHLY, CDR2 FYNNEI. The CDR3 sequence: CASSIGGTSNEKLFF. The CDR3 DNA is TGTGCCAGCTCCATAGGTGGGACGTCTAATGAAAAACTGTTTTTT. Complete variable domain (other parts from reference TRBV2 and TRBJ1-4): EPEVTQTPSHQVTQMGQEVILRCVPISNHLYFYWYRQILGQKVEFLVSFYNNEISEKSEIFDDQFSVERPDGSNFTLKIRSTKLEDSAMYFCASSIGGTSNEKLFFGSGTQLSVL.

V usage is TRBV4-1 and J usage is TRBJ2-3; the D gene could be TRBD1 or TRBD2 (5 bases each). From germline, CDR1 is MGHRA and CDR2 YSYEKL. The CDR3 is 15 amino acids. V shed 4 bases and J shed 1 base, with 12 bases lying between them. CDR3 loop: CASSRERGGTDTQYF. CDR3 bases: TGCGCCAGCAGCCGGGAACGGGGCGGCACAGATACGCAGTATTTT.

This clonotype was observed at least ten times. V is TRBV20-1 and J is TRBJ2-1, with D unclear. The CDR3 is 14 amino acids. In germline, CDR1 is DFQATT, CDR2 SNEGSKA (reference sequence). The germline V and J ends were trimmed by 6 bases and 2 bases, with 14 bases remaining between them. The CDR3 nucleotides read TGCAGTGCGCTATACTCTGGGGCCTACAATGAGCAGTTCTTC. Its translation is CSALYSGAYNEQFF.